Below are 24 T cell receptor beta chains sequenced from a single sample in a study of vaccination and CD4 T cells after COVID-19. Regarding treatment: approximately 9-day PBMC culture with coronavirus spike peptide pools or control peptides (ViraFEST assay). These receptors have no known antigen. With the Oncomine TCR Beta short-read assay, DNA from cultured CD4+ T cells was sequenced. Using its own MiXCR run on the PCR reads, TCRdb lists one record per CDR3 protein. The sample has 3,500 to 4,500 distinct CDR3 sequences; more than 13% are singletons. The sample consisted of CD4+ T cells from blood, cultured in vitro. Receptors were obtained from a human donor who had recovered from COVID-19.

The chain recombines TRBV30 with TRBJ2-1; D is perhaps TRBD1 (6 bases). The CDR3 contains 14 residues. V dropped 2 bases and J dropped 6 bases, with 14 bases sitting between them. Germline V gene lookup returns CDR1 GTSNPN and CDR2 SVGIG (reference sequence). The DNA for the CDR3 is TGTGCCTGGAGTCCGGGGCGCAGGGGCAATGAGCAGTTCTTC. Amino acids: CAWSPGRRGNEQFF.

V gene TRBV7-9 combines with J gene TRBJ2-7; TRBD1 matches at 8 bases. The germline V gene encodes CDR1 SEHNR and CDR2 FQNEAQ (reference sequence). The CDR3 contains 16 residues. Germline trimming cut 1 base from V and 6 bases from J; bases unmatched to any gene: 11. The CDR3 region is CASSLGDRRVGGEQYF. DNA for the CDR3: TGTGCCAGCAGCTTAGGGGACAGGCGTGTAGGAGGCGAGCAGTACTTC.

This clonotype was observed a few times. The chain employs TRBV5-1 and TRBJ2-3, with TRBD2 matching over 8 bases. The CDR3 has 17 residues. Trimming took 4 bases from V and 0 from J; bases not matched to a gene: 10. Germline V CDR1 and CDR2: SGHRS, YFSETQ. The CDR3 nucleotides are TGCGCCAGCAGCACGGGTCGTAGCGGGATTAGCACAGATACGCAGTATTTT. Its protein product is CASSTGRSGISTDTQYF.

The chain joins TRBV3-1 to TRBJ2-1; D not resolved. Trimming stripped 0 bases from V and 0 bases from J, with 6 bases between. CDR1 and CDR2 from the germline V gene are LGHDT and YNNKEL (reference sequence). This CDR3 contains 15 residues. Written as DNA, the CDR3 is TGTGCCAGCAGCCAAGACGGCGGCTCCTACAATGAGCAGTTCTTC. This codes for CASSQDGGSYNEQFF.

A single count supports this clonotype. The CDR3 carries no conserved terminal phenylalanine or tryptophan, so it likely arises from a read error. The gene calls are TRBV6-1 and TRBJ2-7; a weak D match, TRBD1 (5 bases). CDR1 is MNHNS and CDR2 is SASEGT in the germline V gene. There are 12 residues in the CDR3. Trimming pared 5 bases from V and 6 bases from J, leaving 11 bases between. CDR3 residues: CASSPQGVEQYL. DNA for the CDR3: TGTGCCAGCAGTCCCCAAGGGGTCGAGCAGTACCTC.

This clonotype was picked up a small number of times. This chain uses TRBV12-3 or TRBV12-4 with TRBJ1-2; 10 bases are a match to TRBD1. The length of the CDR3 is 14 residues. Losses at the gene ends were 4 bases for V and 6 bases for J; bases not matched to a gene: 5. The DNA for the CDR3 is TGTGCCAGCAGTTCCAGGACAGGGGGGGATGGCTACACCTTC. This codes for CASSSRTGGDGYTF.

For this clonotype: This clone may be a read error of a much larger clone one base away. It is likely a read error, because the conserved phenylalanine at the end of the CDR3 is missing. The chain links TRBV5-4 to TRBJ1-2, with 7 positions matching TRBD1. This CDR3 spans 15 amino acids. Trimming at V came to 3 bases and at J to 6 bases, leaving 11 bases not matched to a gene. Germline V gene lookup returns CDR1 SGHNT and CDR2 YYREEE (reference sequence). CDR3 protein: CASSSGTAVWDGYTS. CDR3 DNA: TGTGCCAGCAGCTCCGGGACAGCGGTTTGGGATGGCTACACCTCC.

The rearrangement uses TRBV18 and TRBJ1-1; D unresolved. V lost 7 bases and J 1 base, leaving 13 bases between the germline ends. The germline V gene has CDR1 KGHSH and CDR2 LQKENI. The CDR3 runs to 14 residues. The CDR3 DNA is TGTGCCAGCTTGAGAGCGCTTTCGAACACTGAAGCTTTCTTT. Protein product: CASLRALSNTEAFF.

This clonotype turned up a few times. This chain joins TRBV7-8 and TRBJ1-1, with D uncertain. There are 14 residues in the CDR3. Trimming stripped 3 bases from V and 1 base from J, with 9 bases between. The germline V gene has CDR1 SGHVS and CDR2 FQNEAQ. CDR3 protein: CASSFRGRNTEAFF. CDR3 coding DNA: TGTGCCAGCAGCTTCCGGGGTCGGAACACTGAAGCTTTCTTT.

This clonotype was counted between two and nine times. The chain uses TRBV7-3 and TRBJ2-3; 10 bases are shared with TRBD1. The CDR3 covers 16 residues. V gave up 4 bases and J gave up 1 base; unmatched junction bases: 5. Germline CDR1 SGHTA, CDR2 FQGTGA. The CDR3 DNA sequence: TGTGCCAGCAGCTCTCCCGGGACAGGGGGCACAGATACGCAGTATTTT. It is translated as CASSSPGTGGTDTQYF. The entire variable domain, with the rest obtained from reference TRBV7-3 and TRBJ2-3, is as follows: GAGVSQTPSNKVTEKGKYVELRCDPISGHTALYWYRQSLGQGPEFLIYFQGTGAADDSGLPNDRFFAVRPEGSVSTLKIQRTERGDSAVYLCASSSPGTGGTDTQYFGPGTRLTVL.

This rearrangement joins TRBV5-1 to TRBJ2-5; TRBD2 matches 7 bases. V gave up 0 bases and J gave up 2 bases; unmatched junction bases: 1. CDR1 is SGHRS and CDR2 is YFSETQ in the germline V gene. The CDR3 is 14 amino acids. This CDR3 is CASSLAGGQETQYF. The CDR3 DNA sequence: TGCGCCAGCAGCTTGGCGGGAGGTCAAGAGACCCAGTACTTC.

Note on this clonotype: One end of the junction is discordant with germline, which a read error may explain. The V gene is TRBV19, the J gene TRBJ1-6, with D possibly being TRBD1 (5 bases). Germline assignment: CDR1 LNHDA and CDR2 SQIVND (reference sequence). This CDR3 contains 16 residues. The CDR3 spells CVSSSTWGSNNSPLHF. The DNA of the CDR3 is TGTGTCAGTAGTTCCACATGGGGCAGCAATAATTCACCCCTCCACTTT.

This clonotype was recorded only once. The chain links TRBV19 to TRBJ1-1; no clear D gene. Trimming took 8 bases from V and 0 from J, leaving 16 bases between them. This CDR3 contains 15 residues. Germline CDR1 reads LNHDA; CDR2 reads SQIVND (reference sequence). The CDR3 sequence: CASLPGSPMNTEAFF. The CDR3 bases are TGTGCCAGTCTACCGGGGAGTCCTATGAACACTGAAGCTTTCTTT.

Comments on this clonotype: A much more abundant neighbour one base away suggests this may be a read error. The missing conserved phenylalanine or tryptophan at the end of this CDR3 makes a read error likely. The chain combines TRBV30 with TRBJ1-1; D not resolved. The CDR3 consists of 13 residues. V was trimmed by 2 bases and J by 5 bases, leaving 12 bases between them. From germline, CDR1 is GTSNPN and CDR2 SVGIG (reference sequence). The CDR3 sequence is CAWSSEGFTEAFS. The DNA of the CDR3 is TGTGCCTGGAGTTCGGAGGGATTTACTGAAGCTTTCTCT.

This clonotype is large within its sample. V gene TRBV19 combines with J gene TRBJ1-2; no reliable D call. Trimming took 9 bases from V and 1 from J, leaving 18 bases between them. CDR1 is LNHDA, CDR2 SQIVND, per germline (reference sequence). The CDR3 length is 15 residues. Written as DNA, the CDR3 is TGTGCCAGCAGCAGTGGTGGATACTATAACTATGGCTACACCTTC. Its translation: CASSSGGYYNYGYTF.

This clonotype has a handful of counts. This chain links TRBV5-1 with TRBJ2-1, with a possible D match to TRBD2 (5 bases). The germline CDR1 and CDR2 sequences are SGHRS and YFSETQ. The CDR3 is 15 amino acids. Trimming pared 0 bases from V and 3 bases from J, leaving 10 bases between. The CDR3 sequence: CASSLAQRDYNEQFF. The CDR3 region has the DNA TGCGCCAGCAGCTTGGCCCAGAGGGACTACAATGAGCAGTTCTTC.

This clonotype is medium-sized (0.01 to 0.1%) by share. The chain carries TRBV5-4 and TRBJ1-6; 8 bases match TRBD1. This CDR3 region has 14 residues. V lost 0 bases and J lost 8; bases outside the gene matches: 1. The germline V gene has CDR1 SGHNT and CDR2 YYREEE (reference sequence). CDR3 DNA: TGTGCCAGCAGCTTGGGGGACAGGCATTCACCCCTCCACTTT. This encodes CASSLGDRHSPLHF.

This chain uses TRBV6-5 with TRBJ2-5; 9 nucleotides align to TRBD1. The CDR3 has 17 amino acids. The ends lost 4 bases at V and 7 bases at J; junction bases unmatched: 16. Germline V lookup: CDR1 MNHEY, CDR2 SVGAGI. This chain's CDR3 is CASSSFVQLDRGATQYF. CDR3 in DNA: TGTGCCAGCAGTTCTTTTGTACAACTGGACAGGGGCGCGACCCAGTACTTC.

By its share, this clonotype is medium-sized. This chain links TRBV27 with TRBJ2-3; D gene unclear. This CDR3 is 11 amino acids long. The germline CDR1 and CDR2 sequences are MNHEY and SMNVEV (reference sequence). V lost 10 bases, J lost 3 bases, and 8 bases lay in between. CDR3 loop: CATGRTDTQYF. As DNA, the CDR3 is TGTGCCACCGGTCGGACAGATACGCAGTATTTT.

This clonotype turned up a few times. The V gene is TRBV7-2, the J gene TRBJ2-3; D is perhaps TRBD2 (5 bases). CDR1 is SGHTA and CDR2 is FQGNSA in the germline V gene. V was shortened by 1 base and J by 2 bases, with 7 bases between the two germline ends. This CDR3 is built from 14 residues. CDR3 DNA sequence: TGTGCCAGCAGCTTAGAGCGGTTCACAGATACGCAGTATTTT. It is translated as CASSLERFTDTQYF.

With regard to this clonotype: This could be a read error, since a much larger clone is one nucleotide away. The chain links TRBV19 to TRBJ1-1; D not certain. This CDR3 spans 12 amino acids. CDR1 LNHDA and CDR2 SQIVND come from the germline V gene (reference sequence). The ends were cut back, 4 bases at V and 1 base at J, with 4 bases in the middle. The CDR3 DNA is TGTGCCAGTAGTAGACGGAACACTGAAGCTTTCTTT. It translates to CASSRRNTEAFF. Full variable domain (missing parts from reference TRBV19 and TRBJ1-1): DGGITQSPKYLFRKEGQNVTLSCEQNLNHDAMYWYRQDPGQGLRLIYYSQIVNDFQKGDIAEGYSVSREKKESFPLTVTSAQKNPTAFYLCASSRRNTEAFFGQGTRLTVV.

The table lists this clonotype with a few counts. This chain uses TRBV5-1 with TRBJ1-6, with TRBD1 matching over 7 bases. The CDR3 spans 14 residues. V lost 1 base and J lost 7; bases outside the gene matches: 2. The V gene's germline CDR1 is SGHRS and CDR2 YFSETQ. The CDR3 nucleotides read TGCGCCAGCAGCTTGACAGGGGAAAATTCACCCCTCCACTTT. Protein: CASSLTGENSPLHF.

By frequency in the sample, this clonotype is large. The rearrangement links TRBV19 to TRBJ2-6; 8 bases match TRBD1. Trimming cost V 2 bases and J 0 bases; bases outside gene matches: 15. CDR1 is LNHDA, CDR2 SQIVND, per germline (reference sequence). The CDR3 totals 21 residues. CDR3 in DNA: TGTGCCAGTAGTATAACAACCCCGCGGACAGGGATACGCTCTGGGGCCAACGTCCTGACTTTC. Amino acids: CASSITTPRTGIRSGANVLTF.

This clonotype has just a few counts. V gene TRBV5-6 combines with J gene TRBJ2-7; 7 nucleotides line up with TRBD1. Germline assignment: CDR1 SGHDT and CDR2 YYEEEE. The V segment lost 3 bases and the J segment 0 bases; nucleotides outside the gene matches: 3. The CDR3 sequence is 14 residues long. The CDR3 region has the DNA TGTGCCAGCAGCTCCGGGACAGTCTCCTACGAGCAGTACTTC. Translating it yields CASSSGTVSYEQYF.